The 3 T cell receptor beta chains presented below share a single source sample, sequenced in a study of blood T cells in healthy people across ages. Together with a sample-barcoded 5' primer, a J-beta primer mix was included in a second PCR lasting about 7 to 12 cycles. TCRdb ran MiXCR on the 5' RACE reads and lists one entry per CDR3 protein. The sample has about a million distinct CDR3 sequences, about 53% seen once; the top ten hold over 20%. The sequencing sample was made of blood. These receptors came from a woman in her sixties or seventies in good health.

The chain combines TRBV6-2 or TRBV6-3 with TRBJ2-5; TRBD1 aligns across 7 bases. This CDR3 is built from 13 residues. From germline, CDR1 is MNHEY and CDR2 SVGEGT. The V and J ends lost 10 bases and 5 bases, in that order; junction bases with no gene match: 10. For the CDR3, the DNA is TGTGCCACGGAAAGAGACAGGGTTGAGACCCAGTACTTC. Its translation is CATERDRVETQYF.

This clonotype showed up many times. CDR3 loop: CASSRRQGSKGYTF. The CDR3, as DNA: TGTGCCAGCAGTCGCCGACAGGGGAGTAAGGGCTACACCTTC. The chain recombines TRBV12-3 or TRBV12-4 with TRBJ1-2; 8 nucleotides line up with TRBD1. The CDR3 is 14 amino acids. The ends lost 5 bases at V and 8 bases at J; junction bases unmatched: 10.

This clonotype was recorded a few times. The rearrangement links TRBV6-5 to TRBJ2-7, with TRBD2 identical over 8 bases. Germline trimming cut 7 bases from V and 0 bases from J; bases unmatched to any gene: 8. Germline CDR1 and CDR2: MNHEY and SVGAGI. This CDR3 has 15 residues. DNA for the CDR3: TGTGCCAGCAAATTTGTAGCGGGAAGCTCCTACGAGCAGTACTTC. Translated: CASKFVAGSSYEQYF.